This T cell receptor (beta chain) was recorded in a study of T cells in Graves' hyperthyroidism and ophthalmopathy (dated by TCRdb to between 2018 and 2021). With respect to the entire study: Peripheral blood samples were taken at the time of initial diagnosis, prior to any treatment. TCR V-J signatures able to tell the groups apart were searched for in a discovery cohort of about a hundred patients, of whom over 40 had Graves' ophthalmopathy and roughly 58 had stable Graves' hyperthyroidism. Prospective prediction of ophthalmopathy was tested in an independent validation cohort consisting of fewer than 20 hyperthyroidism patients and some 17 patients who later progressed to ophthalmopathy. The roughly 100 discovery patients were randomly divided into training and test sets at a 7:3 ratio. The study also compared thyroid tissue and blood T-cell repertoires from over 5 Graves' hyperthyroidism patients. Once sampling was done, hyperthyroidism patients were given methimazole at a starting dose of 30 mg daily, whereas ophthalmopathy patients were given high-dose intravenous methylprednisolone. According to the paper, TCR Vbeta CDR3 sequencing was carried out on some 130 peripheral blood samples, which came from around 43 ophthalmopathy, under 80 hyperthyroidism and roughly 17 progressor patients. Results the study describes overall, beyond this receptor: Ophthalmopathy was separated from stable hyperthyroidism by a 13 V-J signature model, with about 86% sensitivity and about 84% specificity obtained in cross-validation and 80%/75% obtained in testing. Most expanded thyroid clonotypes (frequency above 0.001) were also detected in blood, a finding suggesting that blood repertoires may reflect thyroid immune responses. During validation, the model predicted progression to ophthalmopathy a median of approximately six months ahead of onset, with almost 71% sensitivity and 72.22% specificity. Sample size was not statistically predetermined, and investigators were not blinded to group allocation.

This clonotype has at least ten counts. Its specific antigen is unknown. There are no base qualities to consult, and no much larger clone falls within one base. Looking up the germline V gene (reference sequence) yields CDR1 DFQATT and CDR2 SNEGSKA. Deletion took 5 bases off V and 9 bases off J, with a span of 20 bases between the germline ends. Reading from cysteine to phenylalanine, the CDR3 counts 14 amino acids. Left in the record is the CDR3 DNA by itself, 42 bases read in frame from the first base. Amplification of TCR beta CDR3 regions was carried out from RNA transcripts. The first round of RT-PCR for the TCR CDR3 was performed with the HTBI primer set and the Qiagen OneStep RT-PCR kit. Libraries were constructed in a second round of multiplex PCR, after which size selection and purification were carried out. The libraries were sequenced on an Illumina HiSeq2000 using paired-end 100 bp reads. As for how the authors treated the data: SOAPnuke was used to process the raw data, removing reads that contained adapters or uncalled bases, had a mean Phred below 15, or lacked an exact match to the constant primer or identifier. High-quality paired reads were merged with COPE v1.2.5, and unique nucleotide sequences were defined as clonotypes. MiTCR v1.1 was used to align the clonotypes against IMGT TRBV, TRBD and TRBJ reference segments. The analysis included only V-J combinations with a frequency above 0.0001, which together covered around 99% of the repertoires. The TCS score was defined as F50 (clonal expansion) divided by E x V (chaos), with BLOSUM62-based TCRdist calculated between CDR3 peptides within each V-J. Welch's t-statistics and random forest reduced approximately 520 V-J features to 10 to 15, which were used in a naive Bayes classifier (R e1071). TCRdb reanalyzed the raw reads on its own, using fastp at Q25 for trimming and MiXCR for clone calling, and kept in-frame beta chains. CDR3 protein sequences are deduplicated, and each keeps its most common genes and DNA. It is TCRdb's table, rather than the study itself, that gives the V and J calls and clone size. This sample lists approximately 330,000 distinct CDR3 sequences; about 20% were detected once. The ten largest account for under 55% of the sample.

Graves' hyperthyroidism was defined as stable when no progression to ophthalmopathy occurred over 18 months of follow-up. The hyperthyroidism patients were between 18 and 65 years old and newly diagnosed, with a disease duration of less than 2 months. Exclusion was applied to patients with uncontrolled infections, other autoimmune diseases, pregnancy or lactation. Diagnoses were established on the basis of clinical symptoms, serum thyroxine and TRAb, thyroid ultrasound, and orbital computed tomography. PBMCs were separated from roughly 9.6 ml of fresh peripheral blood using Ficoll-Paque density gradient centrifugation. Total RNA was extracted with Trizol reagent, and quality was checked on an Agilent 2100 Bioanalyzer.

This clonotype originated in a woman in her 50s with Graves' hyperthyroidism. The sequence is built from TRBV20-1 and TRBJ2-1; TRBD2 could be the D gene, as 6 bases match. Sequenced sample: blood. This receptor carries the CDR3 CSAARDSWVGEQFF. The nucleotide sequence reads TGCAGTGCTGCTCGGGACTCTTGGGTCGGTGAGCAGTTCTTC.